This T cell receptor (beta chain) was identified in a study of human T cells and chemical hapten exposure. The CDR3 loop spans 14 amino acids. In germline, CDR1 is SQVTM, CDR2 ANQGSEA. TCRdb fed the RACE reads into MiXCR, producing one record per CDR3 protein. The sample shows some 88,000 distinct CDR3 sequences, approximately 11% of them seen only once. This clonotype has a count of ten or more. One end of the junction does not line up with germline, which may come from a read error. Indicated time point: patch test 2, 6 weeks after DPC sensitization. As to treatment: therapeutic diphenylcyclopropenone sensitization with weekly scalp DPC.

This TCR came from a man in his forties with alopecia areata. Some clones in this sample may be carry-over from other donors' samples. The source was whole blood, collected in connection with sensitization to the hapten diphenylcyclopropenone (DPC). The J gene is TRBJ2-7, the V gene TRBV29-1; perhaps TRBD2 as D (6 bases). CDR3 loop: CSVEVRGPSYEQYF. The CDR3 coding sequence is TGCAGCGTGGAAGTGCGGGGCCCCTCCTACGAGCAGTACTTC.